The T cell receptor (beta chain) described here comes from a study of identical twins. V dropped 4 bases and J dropped 3; count of bases not matched to a gene: 8. This CDR3 is built from 17 residues. The germline gives CDR1 SGHTA, CDR2 FQGNSA. Worth noting for this clonotype: Its antigen is as yet unknown.

One entry per CDR3 protein results from TCRdb running MiXCR on the 5' RACE reads. The sample holds approximately 590,000 distinct CDR3 sequences, more than 9% seen once. Overall study results and limits: Abundant cord blood beta clonotypes carried fewer insertions; memory repertoires showed none. Shared out-of-frame alpha sequences (those common to twins) showed excess low generation probability.

In addition, the sample was reused for a study of yellow fever vaccine responses in identical twins.

The sequencing sample was made of PBMCs. The chain employs TRBV7-2 and TRBJ2-3; TRBD2 aligns across 12 bases. The clonotype comes from a woman younger than 30 in good health. The CDR3 here is CASSSSLAGGKTDTQYF. Here the CDR3 DNA reads TGTGCCAGCAGCTCTTCACTAGCGGGGGGCAAAACAGATACGCAGTATTTT.